This T cell receptor beta chain comes out of a study of cytomegalovirus exposure and HLA in healthy donors. Study as a whole: A previous analysis identified 90 million to 140 million unique TCR beta sequences derived from 180 million or so T cells. Study results and caveats: TCR beta sequences reportedly predicted most subjects' HLA-A and HLA-B alleles accurately. Excluded were some V segments that proved indistinguishable, including TRBV6-2 and TRBV6-3.

There are 14 residues in the CDR3. Germline CDR1 reads SQVTM; CDR2 reads ANQGSEA. V lost 3 bases, J lost 2 bases, and 14 bases lay in between. Unrecorded immune exposures were likely, despite nominal health at sampling. The study ran its PCR with 60 Vbeta and 13 Jbeta primers. The data were produced by immunoSEQ multiplex PCR, yet TCRdb's version contains in-frame clones alone and is incomplete. Of around 65,000 clones listed, 68% are singletons. Points on this clone: Its antigen remains unknown. The sample has other DNA sequences that encode this CDR3 too.

Sequenced input: PBMCs. The chain is built from TRBV29-1 and TRBJ2-7; D might be TRBD2 (5 bases). The source of this sequence is a man in his forties in good health and CMV-seropositive. In nucleotides, the CDR3 is TGCAGCGTTGAGGAGGATGAGGAGGCCTACGAGCAGTACTTC. It specifies CSVEEDEEAYEQYF.